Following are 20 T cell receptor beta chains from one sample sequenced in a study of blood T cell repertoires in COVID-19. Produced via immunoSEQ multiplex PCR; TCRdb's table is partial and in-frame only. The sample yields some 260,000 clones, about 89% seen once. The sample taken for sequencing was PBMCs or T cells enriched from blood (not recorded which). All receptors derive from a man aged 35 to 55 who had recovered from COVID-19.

The DNA for the CDR3 is TGTGCCAGCAGCACAGACAGTCCGGACACCGGGGAGCTGTTTTTT. It is translated as CASSTDSPDTGELFF. V gene TRBV5-4 combines with J gene TRBJ2-2, with D possibly matching TRBD1 (5 bases). This CDR3 contains 15 residues. Trimming took off 4 bases at V and 3 bases at J, with 13 bases between the two ends. In germline, CDR1 is SGHNT, CDR2 YYREEE (reference sequence).

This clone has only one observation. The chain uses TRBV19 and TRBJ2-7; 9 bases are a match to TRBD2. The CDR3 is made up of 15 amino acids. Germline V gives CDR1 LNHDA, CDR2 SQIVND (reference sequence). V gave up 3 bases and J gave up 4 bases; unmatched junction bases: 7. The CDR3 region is CASSMAGGPGYEQYF. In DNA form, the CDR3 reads TGTGCCAGTAGTATGGCGGGAGGGCCGGGGTACGAGCAGTACTTC.

The CDR3 sequence is CASSRTSGDTQYF. CDR3 DNA: TGTGCCAGCAGTCGGACTAGCGGAGATACGCAGTATTTT. The chain couples TRBV6-5 to TRBJ2-3; 10 bases map to TRBD2. There are 13 residues in the CDR3. Germline lookup yields CDR1 MNHEY and CDR2 SVGAGI. Trimming at V came to 5 bases and at J to 5 bases, leaving 1 base not matched to a gene.

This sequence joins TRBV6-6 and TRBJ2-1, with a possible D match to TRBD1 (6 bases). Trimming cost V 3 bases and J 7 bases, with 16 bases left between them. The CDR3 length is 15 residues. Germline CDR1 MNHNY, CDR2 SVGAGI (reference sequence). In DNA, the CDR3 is TGTGCCAGCAGTTATCCGGGGCAGGGGCTGAATGAGCAGTTCTTC. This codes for CASSYPGQGLNEQFF.

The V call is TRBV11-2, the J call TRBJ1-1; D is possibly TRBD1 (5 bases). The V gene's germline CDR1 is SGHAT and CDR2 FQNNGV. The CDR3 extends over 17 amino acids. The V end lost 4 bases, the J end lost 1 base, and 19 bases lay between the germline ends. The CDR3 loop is CASSSKLVGQGNTEAFF. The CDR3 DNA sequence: TGTGCCAGCAGCTCTAAGCTTGTTGGGCAGGGGAACACTGAAGCTTTCTTT. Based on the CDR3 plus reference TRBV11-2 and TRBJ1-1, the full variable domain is EAGVAQSPRYKIIEKRQSVAFWCNPISGHATLYWYQQILGQGPKLLIQFQNNGVVDDSQLPKDRFSAERLKGVDSTLKIQPAKLEDSAVYLCASSSKLVGQGNTEAFFGQGTRLTVV.

Written as DNA, the CDR3 is TGTGCCAGCAGCCAGAAGCGGCGGGGGGGCCGGGAGACCCAGTACTTC. It translates to CASSQKRRGGRETQYF. The J gene is TRBJ2-5, the V gene TRBV3-1 (or the pseudogene TRBV3-2), with 9 bases aligning to TRBD2. V lost 3 bases and J lost 5; bases outside the gene matches: 10. This CDR3 comprises 16 residues. Per germline, CDR1 LGHDT and CDR2 YNNKEL (reference sequence).

CDR3 sequence (DNA): TGTGCCAGCAGCTTGGCCGACAGTCATGAGCAGTTCTTC. Translation: CASSLADSHEQFF. J is TRBJ2-1 and V is TRBV5-6, with D tentatively TRBD1 (5 bases). This CDR3 has 13 amino acids. Trimming stripped 0 bases from V and 8 bases from J, with 9 bases between. Germline V lookup: CDR1 SGHDT, CDR2 YYEEEE.

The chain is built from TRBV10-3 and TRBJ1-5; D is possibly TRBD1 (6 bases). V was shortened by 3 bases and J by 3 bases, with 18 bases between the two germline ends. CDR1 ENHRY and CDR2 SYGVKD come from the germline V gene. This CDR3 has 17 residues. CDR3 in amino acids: CAISEAGTYGNNQPQHF. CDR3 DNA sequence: TGTGCCATCAGTGAAGCCGGGACATACGGAAACAATCAGCCCCAGCATTTT.

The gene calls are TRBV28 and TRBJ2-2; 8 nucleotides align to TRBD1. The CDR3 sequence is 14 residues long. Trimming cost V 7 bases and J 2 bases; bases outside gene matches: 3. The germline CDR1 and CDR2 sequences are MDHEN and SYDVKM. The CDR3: CASMGQANTGELFF. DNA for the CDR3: TGTGCCAGCATGGGACAGGCCAACACCGGGGAGCTGTTTTTT.

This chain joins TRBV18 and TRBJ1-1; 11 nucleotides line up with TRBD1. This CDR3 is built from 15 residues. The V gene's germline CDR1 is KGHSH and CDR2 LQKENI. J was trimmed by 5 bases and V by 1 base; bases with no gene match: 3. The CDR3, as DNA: TGTGCCAGCTCACCACTCGGGACAGGGGGGACTGAAGCTTTCTTT. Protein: CASSPLGTGGTEAFF. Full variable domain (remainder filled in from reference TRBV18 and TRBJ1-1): NAGVMQNPRHLVRRRGQEARLRCSPMKGHSHVYWYRQLPEEGLKFMVYLQKENIIDESGMPKERFSAEFPKEGPSILRIQQVVRGDSAAYFCASSPLGTGGTEAFFGQGTRLTVV.

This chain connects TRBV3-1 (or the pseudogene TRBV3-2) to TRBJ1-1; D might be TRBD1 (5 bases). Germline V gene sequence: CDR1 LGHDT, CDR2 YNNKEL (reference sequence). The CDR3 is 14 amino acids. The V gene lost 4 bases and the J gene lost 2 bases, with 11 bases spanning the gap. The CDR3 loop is CASSPPGGNTEAFF. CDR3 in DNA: TGTGCCAGCAGCCCCCCCGGGGGAAACACTGAAGCTTTCTTT.

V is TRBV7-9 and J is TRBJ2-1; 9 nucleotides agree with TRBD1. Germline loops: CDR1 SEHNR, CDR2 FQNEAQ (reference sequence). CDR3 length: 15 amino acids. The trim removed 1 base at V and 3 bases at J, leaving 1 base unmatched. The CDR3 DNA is TGTGCCAGCAGCTTAGGGACAGGGGACTACAATGAGCAGTTCTTC. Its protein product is CASSLGTGDYNEQFF.

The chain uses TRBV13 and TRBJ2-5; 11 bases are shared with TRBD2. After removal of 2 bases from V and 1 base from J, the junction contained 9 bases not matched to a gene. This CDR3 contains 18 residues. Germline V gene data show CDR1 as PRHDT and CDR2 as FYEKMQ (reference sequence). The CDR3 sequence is CASSLFAGLAGLQETQYF. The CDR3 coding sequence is TGTGCCAGCAGCTTATTTGCCGGACTAGCGGGTCTCCAAGAGACCCAGTACTTC.

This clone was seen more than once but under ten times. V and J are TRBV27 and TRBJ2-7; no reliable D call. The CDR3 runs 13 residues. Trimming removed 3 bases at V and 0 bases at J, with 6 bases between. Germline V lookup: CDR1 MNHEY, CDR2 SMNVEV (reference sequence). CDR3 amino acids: CASSFSSSYEQYF. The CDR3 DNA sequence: TGTGCCAGCAGTTTCTCGAGCTCCTACGAGCAGTACTTC.

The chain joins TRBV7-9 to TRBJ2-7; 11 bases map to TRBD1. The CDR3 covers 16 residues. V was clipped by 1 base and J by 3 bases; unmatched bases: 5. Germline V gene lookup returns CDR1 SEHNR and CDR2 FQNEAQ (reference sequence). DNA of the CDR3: TGTGCCAGCAGCTTAGGGACAGGGGGCCTTGACTACGAGCAGTACTTC. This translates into CASSLGTGGLDYEQYF.

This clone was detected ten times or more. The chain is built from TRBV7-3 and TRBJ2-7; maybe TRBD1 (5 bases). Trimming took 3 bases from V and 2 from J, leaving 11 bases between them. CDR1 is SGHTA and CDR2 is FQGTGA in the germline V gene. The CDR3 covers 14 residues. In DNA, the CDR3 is TGTGCCAGCAGCTTGTACAGGAAACCCTACGAGCAGTACTTC. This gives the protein CASSLYRKPYEQYF.

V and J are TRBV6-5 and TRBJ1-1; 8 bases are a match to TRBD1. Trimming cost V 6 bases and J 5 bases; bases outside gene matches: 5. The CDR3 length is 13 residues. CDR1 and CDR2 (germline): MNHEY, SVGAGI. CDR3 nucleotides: TGTGCCAGCAGGCACCAGGGGGCGACTGAAGCTTTCTTT. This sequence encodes CASRHQGATEAFF.

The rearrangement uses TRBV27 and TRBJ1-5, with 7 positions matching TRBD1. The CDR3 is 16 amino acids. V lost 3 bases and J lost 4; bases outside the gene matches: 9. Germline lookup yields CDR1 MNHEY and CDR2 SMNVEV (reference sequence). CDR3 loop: CASSLSGGIRNQPQHF. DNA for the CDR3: TGTGCCAGCAGTTTGTCAGGGGGGATAAGGAATCAGCCCCAGCATTTT.

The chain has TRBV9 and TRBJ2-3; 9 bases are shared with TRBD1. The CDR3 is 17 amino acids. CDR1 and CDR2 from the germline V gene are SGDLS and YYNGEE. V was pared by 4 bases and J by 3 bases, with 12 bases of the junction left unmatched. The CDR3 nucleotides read TGTGCCAGCAGCCATAAGACACAGGGGGCTGGAACAGATACGCAGTATTTT. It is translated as CASSHKTQGAGTDTQYF.

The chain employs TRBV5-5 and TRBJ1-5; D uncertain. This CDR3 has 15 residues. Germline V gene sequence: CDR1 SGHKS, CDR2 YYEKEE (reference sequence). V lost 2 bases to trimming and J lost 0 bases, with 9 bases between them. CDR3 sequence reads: CASSFGVGSNQPQHF. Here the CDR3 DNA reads TGTGCCAGCAGCTTTGGAGTGGGTAGCAATCAGCCCCAGCATTTT.